Listed below are T cell receptor beta chains from one sample, sequenced in a study of T cells in Graves' hyperthyroidism and ophthalmopathy. MiXCR was run by TCRdb on the multiplex PCR reads, yielding one entry per CDR3 protein. This repertoire shows 310,000 or so distinct CDR3 sequences, over 15% found once; its top ten account for approximately 60%. Sequencing was done on a sample of blood. The receptors were gathered from a woman aged 55-75 years with Graves' ophthalmopathy. Each CDR3 is given with its conserved first and last residue. A D gene is named only where the DNA matches it firmly. Clone size is shown for a subset of rows, as once, few, many or a class of expanded clone.

d_call j_call v_call cdr3_length clone_size cdr3_aa cdr3_nt
- TRBJ2-7 TRBV3-1 15 many CASYQGGGLPSEQYF TGTGCCAGCTATCAAGGGGGAGGACTACCCTCTGAGCAGTACTTC
TRBD1 TRBJ2-1 TRBV9 15 - CASSVRTGPYNEQFF TGTGCCAGCAGCGTACGGACAGGGCCCTACAATGAGCAGTTCTTC
TRBD1 TRBJ1-4 TRBV2 15 many CASSETQGGGEKLFF TGTGCCAGCAGTGAAACACAGGGGGGCGGTGAAAAACTGTTTTTT
- TRBJ2-7 TRBV11-2 14 many CASSPQTVSYEQYF TGTGCCAGCAGCCCCCAGACAGTCTCCTACGAGCAGTACTTC
- TRBJ2-7 TRBV20-1 17 once CSASYLKAEPSWYEQYF TGCAGTGCTAGCTATCTTAAGGCTGAGCCCTCATGGTACGAGCAGTACTTC
- TRBJ1-1 TRBV12-3/TRBV12-4 14 - CASRLKEGNTEAFF TGTGCCAGCAGACTGAAAGAGGGAAACACTGAAGCTTTCTTT
- TRBJ1-4 TRBV7-9 12 - CASSSQQEKLFF TGTGCCAGCAGCTCCCAACAGGAAAAACTGTTTTTT
- TRBJ1-2 TRBV2 15 many CASSEWRNLNYGYTF TGTGCCAGCAGTGAATGGCGGAATCTTAACTATGGCTACACCTTC
TRBD1 TRBJ2-7 TRBV7-2 16 many CASSFLPGQGQHEQYF TGTGCCAGCAGCTTTCTCCCGGGACAGGGGCAACACGAGCAGTACTTC
- TRBJ2-3 TRBV7-9 15 many CASSLGGIDSDTQYF TGTGCCAGCAGCTTAGGGGGCATCGACTCAGATACGCAGTATTTT
- TRBJ1-3 TRBV20-1 15 many CSASQGTNSGNTIYF TGCAGTGCTAGCCAGGGCACAAACTCTGGAAACACCATATATTTT
- TRBJ2-7 TRBV28 14 many CASSLWASSYEQYF TGTGCCAGCAGTTTATGGGCGTCCTCCTACGAGCAGTACTTC
- TRBJ2-7 TRBV7-9 14 many CASSSRGLSYEQYF TGTGCCAGCAGCTCCAGAGGCCTCTCCTACGAGCAGTACTTC
- TRBJ2-1 TRBV7-2 11 many CASSLYREQFF TGTGCCAGCAGCTTATACCGTGAGCAGTTCTTC
- TRBJ2-3 TRBV7-9 14 few CASSLGGTADTQYF TGTGCCAGCAGCTTAGGCGGGACGGCAGATACGCAGTATTTT
- TRBJ2-2 TRBV6-1 15 - CAVRGQTQNTGELVF TGTGCTGTTCGAGGGCAGACACAGAACACCGGGGAGCTGGTTTTT
TRBD1 TRBJ2-1 TRBV9 16 few CASSVAPGQGMYEQFF TGTGCCAGCAGCGTAGCCCCGGGACAGGGTATGTATGAGCAGTTCTTC
TRBD1 TRBJ1-5 TRBV2 14 few CASSEGQGDQPQHF TGTGCCAGCAGTGAAGGCCAGGGGGATCAGCCCCAGCATTTT
- TRBJ1-1 TRBV18 14 many CASSPPAGDTEAFF TGTGCCAGCTCACCACCGGCAGGGGATACTGAAGCTTTCTTT
- TRBJ2-7 TRBV5-1 13 many CASSLGGANEQYF TGCGCCAGCAGCTTGGGGGGGGCAAATGAGCAGTACTTC
- TRBJ1-2 TRBV5-1 12 many CASREGDGSYTF TGCGCCAGCCGCGAAGGGGACGGGAGCTACACCTTC
TRBD2 TRBJ2-7 TRBV29-1 15 many CSVEGSGRRPYEQYF TGCAGCGTTGAGGGGAGCGGGAGGCGTCCCTACGAGCAGTACTTC
- TRBJ1-3 TRBV27 15 few CASSPGTNSGNTIYF TGTGCCAGCAGTCCCGGGACAAACTCTGGAAACACCATATATTTT
- TRBJ2-1 TRBV7-8 14 - CASSLFGGYNEQFF TGTGCCAGCAGCTTATTCGGCGGATACAATGAGCAGTTCTTC
TRBD1 TRBJ1-5 TRBV2 14 many CATSGQGGDQPQHF TGTGCCACCTCCGGACAGGGAGGGGATCAGCCCCAGCATTTT
- TRBJ1-6 TRBV10-3 15 many CAISESAGSGSPLHF TGTGCCATCAGTGAGTCTGCAGGCAGCGGTTCACCCCTCCACTTT
TRBD1 TRBJ1-2 TRBV6-1 13 many CASSPGTGAGYTF TGTGCCAGCAGTCCAGGGACAGGGGCAGGCTACACCTTC
- TRBJ1-5 TRBV6-2/TRBV6-3 16 many CASSYLGPPSNQPQHF TGTGCCAGCAGTTACCTGGGGCCTCCGAGCAATCAGCCCCAGCATTTT
- TRBJ2-1 TRBV7-2 14 many CASSLGRQGHEQFF TGTGCCAGCAGCTTAGGCCGCCAGGGGCATGAGCAGTTCTTC
TRBD2 TRBJ2-3 TRBV6-2/TRBV6-3 15 many CASSPARGAGDTQYF TGTGCCAGCAGCCCCGCGCGGGGGGCAGGAGATACGCAGTATTTT
- TRBJ2-6 TRBV4-2 16 few CASSQAAYSGANVLTF TGTGCCAGCAGCCAAGCAGCATACTCTGGGGCCAACGTCCTGACTTTC
- TRBJ2-3 TRBV7-2 14 many CASSLDGHIDTQYF TGTGCCAGCAGCTTAGATGGTCATATAGATACGCAGTATTTT
TRBD1 TRBJ1-2 TRBV5-4 14 - CASRKDRRDYGYTF TGTGCCAGCAGGAAGGACAGGCGAGACTATGGCTACACCTTC
TRBD1 TRBJ1-5 TRBV10-3 14 many CAIRGTGNNQPQHF TGTGCCATCAGGGGGACAGGGAACAATCAGCCCCAGCATTTT
- TRBJ2-6 TRBV6-5 13 many CASSYSGANVLTF TGCGCCAGCAGCTACTCTGGGGCCAACGTCCTGACTTTC
TRBD1 TRBJ2-2 TRBV4-1 18 - CASSQESGQGLSTGELFF TGCGCCAGCAGCCAAGAATCGGGACAGGGGTTAAGCACCGGGGAGCTGTTTTTT
- TRBJ2-2 TRBV7-8 14 - CASSFPGRNGELFF TGTGCCAGCAGCTTTCCGGGACGGAACGGGGAGCTGTTTTTT
- TRBJ2-3 TRBV4-3 14 - CASSQDYRSDTQYF TGCGCCAGCAGCCAAGACTATCGGTCGGATACGCAGTATTTT
- TRBJ2-3 TRBV2 11 - CASNPADTQYF TGTGCCAGCAACCCCGCGGATACGCAGTATTTT
- TRBJ2-7 TRBV13 12 many CASSSTQYEQYF TGTGCCAGCAGCTCAACCCAATACGAGCAGTACTTC
TRBD1 TRBJ2-2 TRBV20-1 16 few CSARAGTGGLTGELFF TGCAGTGCTAGAGCCGGGACAGGGGGCCTTACCGGGGAGCTGTTTTTT
- TRBJ1-2 TRBV7-9 14 many CASSSDGGTYGYTF TGTGCCAGCAGCTCCGACGGGGGGACCTATGGCTACACCTTC
- TRBJ2-7 TRBV4-1 14 few CASSQLGNTYEQYF TGCGCCAGCAGCCAATTGGGCAACACCTACGAGCAGTACTTC
- TRBJ1-3 TRBV28 14 - CASSNPGPGNTIYF TGTGCCAGCAGTAATCCGGGACCTGGAAACACCATATATTTT
TRBD1 TRBJ2-2 TRBV5-1 14 - CASSQDRAPSQLFF TGCGCCAGCAGCCAGGACAGGGCCCCGAGTCAGCTGTTTTTT
TRBD2 TRBJ2-7 TRBV5-1 17 many CASSFRPPGGLSYEQYF TGCGCCAGCAGCTTTAGGCCCCCGGGGGGTCTCTCCTACGAGCAGTACTTC
- TRBJ1-1 TRBV5-6 15 many CASSLRGAMNTEAFF TGTGCCAGCAGCTTACGGGGGGCAATGAACACTGAAGCTTTCTTT
TRBD2 TRBJ2-3 TRBV7-2 19 many CASSLERTSGRAGTDTQYF TGTGCCAGCAGCTTAGAACGGACTAGCGGGAGGGCCGGCACAGATACGCAGTATTTT
- TRBJ1-5 TRBV7-2 14 many CASSLVAVNQPQHF TGTGCCAGCAGCTTAGTGGCAGTCAATCAGCCCCAGCATTTT
TRBD1 TRBJ1-2 TRBV12-3/TRBV12-4 14 many CASRKGQGLGGYTF TGTGCCAGCAGAAAGGGACAGGGGCTAGGGGGCTACACCTTC
- TRBJ2-1 TRBV27 15 many CASSGMRDGFSEQFF TGTGCCAGCAGTGGCATGAGGGATGGTTTTAGTGAGCAGTTCTTC
- TRBJ1-4 TRBV7-2 14 many CASSRDSVNEKLFF TGTGCCAGCAGCCGAGACAGTGTTAATGAAAAACTGTTTTTT
- TRBJ2-3 TRBV29-1 13 many CSVDRGGTDTQYF TGCAGCGTTGACAGGGGGGGCACAGATACGCAGTATTTT
- TRBJ2-3 TRBV29-1 12 few CSETGTKDTQYF TGCAGCGAGACCGGGACAAAAGATACGCAGTATTTT